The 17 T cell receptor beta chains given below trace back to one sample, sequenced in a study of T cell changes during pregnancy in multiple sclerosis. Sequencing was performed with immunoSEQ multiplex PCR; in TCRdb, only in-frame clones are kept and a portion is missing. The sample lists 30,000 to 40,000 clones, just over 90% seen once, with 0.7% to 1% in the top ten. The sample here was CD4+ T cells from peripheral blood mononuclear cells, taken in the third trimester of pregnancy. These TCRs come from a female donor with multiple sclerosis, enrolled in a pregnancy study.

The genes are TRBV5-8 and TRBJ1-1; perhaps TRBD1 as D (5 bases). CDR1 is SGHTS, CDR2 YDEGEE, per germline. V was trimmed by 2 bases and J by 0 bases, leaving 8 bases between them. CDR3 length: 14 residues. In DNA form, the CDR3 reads TGTGCCAGCAGCTTCGAGACAGTGAACACTGAAGCTTTCTTT. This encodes CASSFETVNTEAFF.

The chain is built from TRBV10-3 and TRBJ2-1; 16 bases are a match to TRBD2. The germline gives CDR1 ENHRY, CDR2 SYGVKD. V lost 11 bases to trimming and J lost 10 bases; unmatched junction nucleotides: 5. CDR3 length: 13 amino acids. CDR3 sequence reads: CALGTSGRAEQFF. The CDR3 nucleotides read TGTGCCTTGGGGACTAGCGGGAGGGCGGAGCAGTTCTTC.

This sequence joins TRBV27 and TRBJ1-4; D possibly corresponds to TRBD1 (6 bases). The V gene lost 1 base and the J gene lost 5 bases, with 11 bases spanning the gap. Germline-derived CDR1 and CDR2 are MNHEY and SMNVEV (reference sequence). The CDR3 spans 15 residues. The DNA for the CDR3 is TGTGCCAGCAGTTTATGGGGGCAGGGGAATGAAAAACTGTTTTTT. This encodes CASSLWGQGNEKLFF.

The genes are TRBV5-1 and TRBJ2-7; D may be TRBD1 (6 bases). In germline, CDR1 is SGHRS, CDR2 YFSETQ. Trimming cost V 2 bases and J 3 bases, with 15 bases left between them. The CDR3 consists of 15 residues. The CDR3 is CASSLGGPIDYEQYF. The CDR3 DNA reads TGCGCCAGCAGCTTAGGGGGACCGATTGACTACGAGCAGTACTTC.

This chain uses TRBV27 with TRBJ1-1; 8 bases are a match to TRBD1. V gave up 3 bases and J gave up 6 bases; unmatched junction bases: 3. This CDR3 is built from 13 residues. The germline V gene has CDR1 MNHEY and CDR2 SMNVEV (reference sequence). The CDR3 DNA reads TGTGCCAGCAGTTTTGGGACAGGCTCTGAAGCTTTCTTT. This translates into CASSFGTGSEAFF.

This CDR3 is CASSQAAGPNEKLFF. The DNA of the CDR3 is TGCGCCAGCAGCCAAGCTGCAGGGCCTAATGAAAAACTGTTTTTT. V and J are TRBV4-3 and TRBJ1-4; tentatively, D is TRBD1 (5 bases). The CDR3 has 15 amino acids. From germline, CDR1 is LGHNA and CDR2 YSLEER. Deletions cut 1 base from V and 3 bases from J, with 9 bases between.

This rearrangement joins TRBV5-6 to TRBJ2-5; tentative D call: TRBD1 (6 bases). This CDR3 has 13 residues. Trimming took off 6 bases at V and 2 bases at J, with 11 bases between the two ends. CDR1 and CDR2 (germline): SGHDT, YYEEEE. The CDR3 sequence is CASTWQGQETQYF. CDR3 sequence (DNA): TGTGCCAGCACTTGGCAGGGGCAAGAGACCCAGTACTTC.

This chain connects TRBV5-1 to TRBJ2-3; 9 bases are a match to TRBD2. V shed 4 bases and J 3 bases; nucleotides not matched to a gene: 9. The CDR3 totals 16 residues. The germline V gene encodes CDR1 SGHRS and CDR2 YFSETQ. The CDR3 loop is CASSPAGGRATDTQYF. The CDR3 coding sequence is TGCGCCAGCAGCCCAGCGGGCGGGAGGGCTACAGATACGCAGTATTTT.

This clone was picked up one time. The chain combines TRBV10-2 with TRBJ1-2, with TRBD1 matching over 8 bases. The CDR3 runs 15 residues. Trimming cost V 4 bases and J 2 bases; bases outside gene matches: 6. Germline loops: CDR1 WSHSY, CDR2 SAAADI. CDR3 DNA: TGCGCCAGCAGTGGACAGGGGAAGGGGAACTATGGCTACACCTTC. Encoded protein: CASSGQGKGNYGYTF.

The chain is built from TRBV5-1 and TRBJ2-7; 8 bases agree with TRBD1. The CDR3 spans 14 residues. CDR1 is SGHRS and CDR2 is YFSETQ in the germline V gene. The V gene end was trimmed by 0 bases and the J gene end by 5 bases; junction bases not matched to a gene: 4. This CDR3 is CASSLAAGGNEQYF. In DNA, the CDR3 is TGCGCCAGCAGCTTGGCCGCAGGGGGCAACGAGCAGTACTTC.

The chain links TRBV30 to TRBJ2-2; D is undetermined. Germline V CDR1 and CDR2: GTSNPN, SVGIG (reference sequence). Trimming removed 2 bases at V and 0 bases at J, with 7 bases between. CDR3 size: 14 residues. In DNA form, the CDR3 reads TGTGCCTGGAGTATCGGGTCGAACACCGGGGAGCTGTTTTTT. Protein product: CAWSIGSNTGELFF.

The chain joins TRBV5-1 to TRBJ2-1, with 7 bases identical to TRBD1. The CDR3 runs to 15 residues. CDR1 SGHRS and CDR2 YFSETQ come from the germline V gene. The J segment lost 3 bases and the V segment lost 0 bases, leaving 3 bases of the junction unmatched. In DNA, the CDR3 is TGCGCCAGCAGCTTGGGACAGGGCTACTACAATGAGCAGTTCTTC. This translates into CASSLGQGYYNEQFF.

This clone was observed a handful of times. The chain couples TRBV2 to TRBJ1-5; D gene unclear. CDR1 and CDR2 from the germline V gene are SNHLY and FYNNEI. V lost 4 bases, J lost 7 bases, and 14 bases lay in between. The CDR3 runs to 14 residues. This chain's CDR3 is CASSGGIRGQPQHF. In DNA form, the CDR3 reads TGTGCCAGCAGTGGAGGGATCCGGGGACAGCCCCAGCATTTT.

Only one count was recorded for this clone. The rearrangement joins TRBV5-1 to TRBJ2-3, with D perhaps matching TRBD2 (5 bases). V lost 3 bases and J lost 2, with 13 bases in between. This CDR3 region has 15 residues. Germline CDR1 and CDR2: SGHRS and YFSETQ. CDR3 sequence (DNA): TGCGCCAGCAGCTCCGCTAGCAATCCCACAGATACGCAGTATTTT. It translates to CASSSASNPTDTQYF.

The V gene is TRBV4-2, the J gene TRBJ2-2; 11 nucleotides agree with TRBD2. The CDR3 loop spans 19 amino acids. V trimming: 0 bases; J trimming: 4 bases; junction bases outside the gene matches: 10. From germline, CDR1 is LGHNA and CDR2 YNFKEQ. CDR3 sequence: CASSQDPMTSGIGTGELFF. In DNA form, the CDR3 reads TGTGCCAGCAGCCAAGATCCTATGACTAGCGGGATCGGCACCGGGGAGCTGTTTTTT.

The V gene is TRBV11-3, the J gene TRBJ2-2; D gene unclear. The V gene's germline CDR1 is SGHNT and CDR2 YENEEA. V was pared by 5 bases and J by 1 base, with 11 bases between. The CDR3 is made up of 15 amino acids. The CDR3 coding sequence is TGTGCCAGCAGCCGACTCCTAGGGAACACCGGGGAGCTGTTTTTT. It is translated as CASSRLLGNTGELFF.

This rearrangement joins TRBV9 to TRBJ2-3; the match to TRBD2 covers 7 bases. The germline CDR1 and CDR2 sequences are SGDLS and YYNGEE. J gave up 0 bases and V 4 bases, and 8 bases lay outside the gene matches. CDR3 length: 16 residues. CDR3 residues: CASSPSSGTSTDTQYF. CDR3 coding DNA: TGTGCCAGCAGCCCCTCTAGCGGAACTAGCACAGATACGCAGTATTTT.